This is a list of T cell receptor beta chains from one sample in a study of radiotherapy plus CTLA-4 blockade in lung cancer. TCRdb's table, derived via immunoSEQ multiplex PCR, lists solely in-frame clones and lacks some. The sample lists roughly 97,000 clones, 65% to 75% occurring once. The sample consisted of peripheral blood, taken from a patient treated with radiotherapy plus ipilimumab. These receptor sequences come from a human donor with non-small cell lung cancer who had a partial response to radiotherapy plus ipilimumab. Some clones in this sample may be carry-over from other donors' samples. The CDR3 runs from the conserved cysteine through the conserved F or W. Fields, in order: J gene, D gene, CDR3 length, V gene, clone size, CDR3 protein, CDR3 DNA. A D gene is named only where the DNA matches it firmly. Clone size appears in some rows only: once, few, many, or a class for an expanded clone.

TRBJ1-1	TRBD1	15	TRBV5-1	-	CASSPQGVEGTEAFF	TGCGCCAGCAGCCCCCAGGGGGTAGAAGGCACTGAAGCTTTCTTT
TRBJ2-5	TRBD1	14	TRBV6-9	-	CASTPGQREETQYF	TGTGCCAGCACTCCGGGACAGAGGGAGGAGACCCAGTACTTC
TRBJ2-5	TRBD1	16	TRBV28	-	CASSLGGTGPQETQYF	TGTGCCAGCAGCCTTGGGGGGACAGGGCCCCAAGAGACCCAGTACTTC
TRBJ1-4	TRBD1	16	TRBV7-2	-	CASSLAVGTGEEKLFF	TGTGCCAGCAGCTTAGCAGTTGGGACAGGGGAGGAAAAACTGTTTTTT
TRBJ2-3	-	15	TRBV5-8	-	CASSLLSAEPDTQYF	TGTGCCAGCAGCTTGTTGTCAGCGGAACCAGATACGCAGTATTTT
TRBJ2-7	TRBD2	17	TRBV9	-	CASSVGGLAGVLDEQYF	TGTGCCAGCAGCGTAGGGGGACTAGCGGGGGTCCTGGACGAGCAGTACTTC
TRBJ2-1	-	14	TRBV19	-	CASSMTGSYNEQFF	TGTGCCAGTAGCATGACAGGATCCTACAATGAGCAGTTCTTC
TRBJ2-3	-	15	TRBV19	-	CASGQQGASTDTQYF	TGTGCCAGCGGACAACAGGGCGCTAGCACAGATACGCAGTATTTT
TRBJ2-7	-	15	TRBV5-5	-	CASSYAADFTYEQYF	TGTGCCAGCAGTTACGCCGCTGACTTCACCTACGAGCAGTACTTC
TRBJ2-1	-	16	TRBV2	-	CASRRGAGASYNEQFF	TGTGCCAGCAGGAGAGGGGCGGGGGCTTCCTACAATGAGCAGTTCTTC
TRBJ2-7	-	14	TRBV2	few	CASSEGLGSYEQYF	TGTGCCAGCAGTGAAGGACTGGGCTCCTACGAGCAGTACTTC
TRBJ2-7	TRBD2	13	TRBV5-4	-	CASSLAASYEQYF	TGTGCCAGCAGCCTAGCGGCCTCCTACGAGCAGTACTTC
TRBJ2-5	TRBD2	18	TRBV11-3	-	CASSFSGGTGGKKETQYF	TGTGCCAGCAGTTTTAGTGGAGGGACGGGAGGGAAAAAAGAGACCCAGTACTTC
TRBJ2-7	TRBD1	15	TRBV5-6	-	CASSLHGTGSYEQYF	TGTGCCAGCAGCTTGCATGGGACAGGGTCCTACGAGCAGTACTTC
TRBJ1-3	-	15	TRBV7-9	-	CASNRGAIGGNTIYF	TGTGCCAGTAACCGGGGGGCCATAGGTGGAAACACCATATATTTT
TRBJ1-2	-	13	TRBV29-1	-	CSATRNGQDGYTF	TGCAGCGCCACCCGGAATGGGCAAGATGGCTACACCTTC
TRBJ1-6	-	12	TRBV7-9	-	CASSLGSAPLHF	TGTGCCAGCAGCTTAGGTTCTGCGCCCCTCCACTTT
TRBJ1-4	-	16	TRBV28	-	CASRATGSGTNEKLFF	TGTGCCAGCCGGGCTACAGGGTCGGGTACTAATGAAAAACTGTTTTTT
TRBJ2-2	-	17	TRBV9	-	CASSVGGVPANTGELFF	TGTGCCAGCAGCGTAGGGGGAGTTCCCGCGAACACCGGGGAGCTGTTTTTT
TRBJ1-4	TRBD1	14	TRBV7-9	-	CASSAGQGVEKLFF	TGTGCCAGCAGCGCGGGACAGGGAGTCGAAAAACTGTTTTTT
TRBJ1-2	TRBD1	15	TRBV19	-	CASWGWTGASYGYTF	TGTGCCAGCTGGGGATGGACAGGGGCCTCCTATGGCTACACCTTC
TRBJ1-5	-	13	TRBV19	-	CASQGATNQPQHF	TGTGCCAGCCAGGGCGCAACAAATCAGCCCCAGCATTTT
TRBJ2-3	-	13	TRBV5-8	-	CASRWRGTDTQYF	TGTGCCAGCAGATGGCGGGGTACAGATACGCAGTATTTT
TRBJ2-3	TRBD1	11	TRBV7-9	-	CASASDRGPYF	TGTGCCTCAGCTTCGGACAGGGGTCCGTATTTT
TRBJ1-4	TRBD1	15	TRBV7-2	few	CASSPRTGTNEKLFF	TGTGCCAGCAGCCCGCGGACAGGAACAAATGAAAAACTGTTTTTT
TRBJ2-1	-	10	TRBV20-1	-	CSATYNEQFF	TGCAGTGCTACATACAATGAGCAGTTCTTC
TRBJ2-5	TRBD1	14	TRBV5-5	-	CASSGTGILETQYF	TGTGCCAGCAGCGGGACAGGGATATTGGAGACCCAGTACTTC
TRBJ2-5	-	10	TRBV29-1	-	CSVSVMYQYF	TGCAGCGTTTCAGTTATGTATCAGTACTTC
TRBJ2-5	TRBD1	15	TRBV19	-	CASSRDRASQETQYF	TGTGCCAGCTCACGGGACAGGGCCTCTCAAGAGACCCAGTACTTC
TRBJ2-1	-	13	TRBV7-3	-	CASSLGSHSEQFF	TGTGCCAGCAGCTTAGGGTCCCACAGTGAGCAGTTCTTC
TRBJ2-2	TRBD2	16	TRBV27	-	CASSPRLARNTGELFF	TGTGCCAGCAGTCCCAGACTAGCGAGGAACACCGGGGAGCTGTTTTTC
TRBJ2-3	-	14	TRBV15	few	CATSREWRRDTQYF	TGTGCCACCAGCAGAGAATGGAGGCGGGATACGCAGTATTTT
TRBJ1-1	TRBD1	18	TRBV18	-	CASSPLTTGGQGNTEAFF	TGTGCCAGCTCACCACTAACCACAGGGGGCCAAGGGAACACTGAAGCTTTCTTT
TRBJ1-2	TRBD1	16	TRBV7-9	-	CASSPTTGQMGAGYTF	TGTGCCAGCAGCCCTACGACAGGGCAGATGGGTGCGGGCTACACCTTC
TRBJ1-1	TRBD1	13	TRBV2	-	CASREDRGTEAFF	TGTGCCAGCAGGGAAGACAGGGGCACTGAAGCTTTCTTT
TRBJ1-2	-	12	TRBV2	few	CASSVGWRGYTF	TGTGCCAGCAGTGTGGGGTGGAGGGGCTACACCTTC
TRBJ2-5	TRBD2	16	TRBV4-1	-	CASSQRTSAYQETQYF	TGCGCCAGCAGCCAGCGGACTAGCGCCTACCAAGAGACCCAGTACTTC
TRBJ2-6	TRBD2	15	TRBV6-1	-	CASAGGGTGANVLTF	TGTGCCAGCGCGGGAGGGGGAACTGGGGCCAACGTCCTGACTTTC
TRBJ1-2	-	12	TRBV28	few	CASRIQGYGYTF	TGTGCCAGCAGGATTCAGGGGTATGGCTACACCTTC
TRBJ2-5	-	15	TRBV5-1	-	CASRTLRTGRETQYF	TGCGCCAGCAGGACCCTTAGAACAGGGCGGGAGACCCAGTACTTC
TRBJ2-2	TRBD1	14	TRBV5-4	once	CASRGTENTGELFF	TGTGCCAGCAGGGGGACAGAGAACACCGGGGAGCTGTTTTTT
TRBJ2-3	-	21	TRBV1	-	CTSSQLPSASGGAGSTDTQYF	TGCACCAGCAGCCAACTCCCTTCGGCTAGCGGGGGGGCCGGAAGCACAGATACGCAGTATTTT
TRBJ2-2	-	14	TRBV9	-	CASSVVSGAGELFF	TGTGCCAGCAGCGTAGTTTCAGGGGCCGGGGAGCTGTTTTTT
TRBJ1-5	TRBD1	14	TRBV4-2	-	CASSHDRGSWPQHF	TGTGCCAGCAGCCACGACAGGGGGTCATGGCCCCAGCATTTT
TRBJ1-6	-	13	TRBV7-9	few	CASSSASNSPLHF	TGTGCCAGCAGCTCTGCTAGCAATTCACCCCTCCACTTT
TRBJ1-1	-	12	TRBV27	once	CASRVRQGKAFF	TGTGCCAGCAGAGTAAGGCAGGGGAAAGCTTTCTTT
TRBJ2-5	-	13	TRBV30	-	CAWSAPAAGTQYF	TGTGCCTGGAGTGCCCCCGCGGCGGGGACCCAGTACTTC
TRBJ2-5	-	14	TRBV9	few	CASSVGRGWETQYF	TGTGCCAGCAGCGTAGGAAGGGGCTGGGAGACCCAGTACTTC
TRBJ2-3	TRBD2	15	TRBV6-4	-	CASSEGAGGPDTQYF	TGTGCCAGCAGTGAGGGTGCGGGGGGCCCAGATACGCAGTATTTT
TRBJ1-1	TRBD1	16	TRBV19	few	CASSPGTGGWDTEAFF	TGTGCCAGTAGTCCCGGGACAGGGGGCTGGGACACTGAAGCTTTCTTT
TRBJ2-5	-	17	TRBV29-1	-	CSARPGGYASGQETQYF	TGCAGCGCCCGACCAGGGGGTTATGCTAGCGGGCAAGAGACCCAGTACTTC
TRBJ1-2	-	9	TRBV29-1	-	CSDIYGYTF	TGCAGCGACATTTATGGCTACACCTTC
TRBJ1-1	-	16	TRBV7-8	-	CASSVSGQTAGTEAFF	TGTGCCAGCAGCGTATCAGGACAGACGGCGGGCACTGAAGCTTTCTTT
TRBJ1-1	-	15	TRBV28	medium-sized	CASSPTPTGNTEAFF	TGTGCCAGCAGTCCAACCCCGACAGGGAACACTGAAGCTTTCTTT
TRBJ1-1	-	17	TRBV4-2	-	CASSQELRTTTNTEAFF	TGTGCCAGCAGCCAAGAGCTCAGGACAACAACGAACACTGAAGCTTTCTTT